This passage covers 15 T cell receptor beta chains from one sample sequenced in a study of blood T cell repertoires in COVID-19 (dated by TCRdb to the early 2020s). The library was obtained by the immunoSEQ multiplex PCR assay. In its TCRdb copy, this immuneACCESS table keeps in-frame sequences only and misses some clones. Where compared with another copy, unresolved V genes explain less than half of these, and the others have no known cause. The sample records roughly 69,000 clones, about nine tenths of which are singletons. Approximately 5% of the sample comes from the top ten. Sequenced input: peripheral blood. The receptors originated from a human donor in a cohort sampled during active COVID-19.

The gene calls are TRBV5-5 and TRBJ1-2; 7 bases map to TRBD1. CDR3 length equals 16 residues. The V and J ends lost 5 bases and 3 bases, in that order; junction bases with no gene match: 13. Germline CDR1 reads SGHKS; CDR2 reads YYEKEE (reference sequence). This CDR3 is CASSLGGQVTHYGYTF. The CDR3 region has the DNA TGTGCCAGCAGTCTGGGAGGACAGGTTACCCACTATGGCTACACCTTC. Full variable domain (remainder filled in from reference TRBV5-5 and TRBJ1-2): DAGVTQSPTHLIKTRGQQVTLRCSPISGHKSVSWYQQVLGQGPQFIFQYYEKEERGRGNFPDRFSARQFPNYSSELNVNALLLGDSALYLCASSLGGQVTHYGYTFGSGTRLTVV.

The rearrangement uses TRBV28 and TRBJ2-1; 7 bases align to TRBD2. The germline V gene encodes CDR1 MDHEN and CDR2 SYDVKM. The CDR3 is 13 amino acids. With V trimmed by 9 bases and J by 3 bases, 5 bases remained unmatched. The CDR3 loop is CARKSGNYNEQFF. CDR3 DNA: TGTGCCAGGAAGAGCGGGAACTACAATGAGCAGTTCTTC.

This clone was observed a single time. The CDR3 region has the DNA TGCGCCAGCAGCTTGGTAGGGGGGGACTACAATGAGCAGTTCTTC. As protein: CASSLVGGDYNEQFF. The rearrangement joins TRBV5-1 to TRBJ2-1, with D possibly being TRBD2 (7 bases). Germline V lookup: CDR1 SGHRS, CDR2 YFSETQ. The V and J ends lost 0 bases and 3 bases respectively, with 10 bases between them. The length of the CDR3 is 15 residues.

V usage is TRBV6-5 and J usage is TRBJ2-1; D uncertain. Germline V gene lookup returns CDR1 MNHEY and CDR2 SVGAGI. The CDR3 totals 14 residues. V lost 6 bases and J 0 bases, leaving 9 bases between the germline ends. CDR3 amino acids: CASSDQDSYNEQFF. The CDR3 nucleotides are TGTGCCAGCAGCGATCAGGACTCCTACAATGAGCAGTTCTTC.

The chain is built from TRBV6-5 and TRBJ1-1; D ambiguous. This CDR3 has 14 amino acids. Germline lookup yields CDR1 MNHEY and CDR2 SVGAGI. V lost 5 bases to trimming and J lost 2 bases, with 12 bases between them. Here the CDR3 reads CASSPPRRNTEAFF. In DNA form, the CDR3 reads TGTGCCAGCAGTCCGCCCAGGCGAAACACTGAAGCTTTCTTT.

The chain joins TRBV11-2 to TRBJ1-2; D remains ambiguous. The CDR3 extends over 17 amino acids. The V gene lost 0 bases and the J gene lost 0 bases, with 14 bases spanning the gap. CDR1 is SGHAT and CDR2 is FQNNGV in the germline V gene. Here the CDR3 DNA reads TGTGCCAGCAGCTTAGAACCAGGCTTCACTTCTAACTATGGCTACACCTTC. Protein: CASSLEPGFTSNYGYTF.

This chain links TRBV7-9 with TRBJ1-1, with D perhaps matching TRBD1 (5 bases). The CDR3 has 13 residues. The germline CDR1 and CDR2 sequences are SEHNR and FQNEAQ (reference sequence). Deletions cut 3 bases from V and 4 bases from J, with 9 bases between. The CDR3 region has the DNA TGTGCCAGCAGCTTGGGGGGGTCCACTGAAGCTTTCTTT. Its protein is CASSLGGSTEAFF.

This sequence joins TRBV9 and TRBJ2-2, with D hard to call. CDR3 length: 14 amino acids. The V and J ends lost 1 base and 1 base respectively, with 5 bases between them. The germline CDR1 and CDR2 sequences are SGDLS and YYNGEE. CDR3 sequence reads: CASSVNQNTGELFF. The DNA of the CDR3 is TGTGCCAGCAGCGTAAATCAGAACACCGGGGAGCTGTTTTTT.

This chain connects TRBV7-8 to TRBJ1-2; D ambiguous. CDR1 is SGHVS and CDR2 is FQNEAQ in the germline V gene. The length of the CDR3 is 12 residues. With 11 bases removed from V and 4 bases from J, the gap between germline ends came to 14 bases. The CDR3 region is CAAGSGGYGYTF. The CDR3 region has the DNA TGTGCCGCCGGGTCGGGTGGCTATGGCTACACCTTC. Combining the CDR3 with reference TRBV7-8 and TRBJ1-2 gives the whole variable domain GAGVSQSPRYKVAKRGQDVALRCDPISGHVSLFWYQQALGQGPEFLTYFQNEAQLDKSGLPSDRFFAERPEGSVSTLKIQRTQQEDSAVYLCAAGSGGYGYTFGSGTRLTVV.

The chain has TRBV4-1 and TRBJ2-7; D may be TRBD2 (5 bases). V lost 5 bases and J 6 bases, leaving 11 bases between the germline ends. The CDR3 is 12 residues long. Germline values: CDR1 MGHRA, CDR2 YSYEKL. CDR3 sequence (DNA): TGCGCCAGCAGCGGCGGGCCCCCCGAGCAGTACTTC. Its protein is CASSGGPPEQYF.

This clone was recorded a few times. The chain recombines TRBV18 with TRBJ1-3; the D is unclear. The germline V gene has CDR1 KGHSH and CDR2 LQKENI. The CDR3 runs to 13 residues. V gave up 6 bases and J gave up 4 bases, with 10 bases separating them. CDR3 in amino acids: CASSRSFGNTIYF. CDR3 coding DNA: TGTGCCAGCTCCCGTTCGTTCGGAAACACCATATATTTT. The whole variable domain, remainder taken from reference TRBV18 and TRBJ1-3, is NAGVMQNPRHLVRRRGQEARLRCSPMKGHSHVYWYRQLPEEGLKFMVYLQKENIIDESGMPKERFSAEFPKEGPSILRIQQVVRGDSAAYFCASSRSFGNTIYFGEGSWLTVV.

This chain uses TRBV7-9 with TRBJ1-1, with D hard to call. The V gene's germline CDR1 is SEHNR and CDR2 FQNEAQ (reference sequence). Trimming stripped 5 bases from V and 6 bases from J, with 13 bases between. This CDR3 is 13 amino acids long. CDR3 nucleotides: TGTGCCAGCAGCGGGGAGGTGAGGGCTGAAGCTTTCTTT. It codes for CASSGEVRAEAFF.

The V call is TRBV29-1, the J call TRBJ2-3; the match to TRBD2 covers 10 bases. In germline, CDR1 is SQVTM, CDR2 ANQGSEA. V lost 6 bases to trimming and J lost 5 bases; unmatched junction nucleotides: 20. The CDR3 covers 18 residues. In DNA, the CDR3 is TGCAGCGTCGATCATCTAAGAGGCCTAGCGGGAGTAAGAGATACGCAGTATTTT. Amino acid sequence: CSVDHLRGLAGVRDTQYF.

The CDR3 loop is CASSYQRETEQFF. CDR3 nucleotides: TGTGCCAGCAGCTATCAGCGGGAGACTGAGCAGTTCTTC. The chain recombines TRBV14 with TRBJ2-1, with TRBD2 matching 8 bases. V lost 5 bases, J lost 9 bases, and 6 bases stayed unmatched. The germline gives CDR1 SGHDN, CDR2 FVKESK. This CDR3 comprises 13 residues. The entire variable domain, with the rest obtained from reference TRBV14 and TRBJ2-1, is as follows: EAGVTQFPSHSVIEKGQTVTLRCDPISGHDNLYWYRRVMGKEIKFLLHFVKESKQDESGMPNNRFLAERTGGTYSTLKVQPAELEDSGVYFCASSYQRETEQFFGPGTRLTVL.

This sequence joins TRBV6-2 or TRBV6-3 and TRBJ2-7, with a possible D match to TRBD1 (7 bases). The CDR3 length is 16 residues. Germline CDR1 and CDR2: MNHEY and SVGEGT. V lost 0 bases, J lost 5 bases, and 17 bases lay in between. CDR3 DNA: TGTGCCAGCAGTTACTCCGCAGGGGGGAGGTTGGACGAGCAGTACTTC. Amino acid sequence: CASSYSAGGRLDEQYF.